Presented here are 3 T cell receptor beta chains from one specimen sequenced in a study of shared clonotypes between healthy human individuals. Generated by immunoSEQ multiplex PCR, the TCRdb table keeps only in-frame clones and is missing some. The sample contains roughly 1,500,000 clones, about 98% of which appear only once. Sequencing input: naive CD4+ T cells sorted from blood. Subset specified: CD45RA+ positively selected. Receptors originate from a man aged 30 to 39 in good health.

The V and J genes are TRBV5-1 and TRBJ2-1, with D unresolved. V lost 0 bases, J lost 7 bases, and 14 bases lay in between. This CDR3 contains 15 residues. The germline CDR1 and CDR2 sequences are SGHRS and YFSETQ. The CDR3 loop is CASSLAAGLMNEQFF. CDR3 bases: TGCGCCAGCAGCTTGGCGGCCGGTTTAATGAATGAGCAGTTCTTC.

Of note for this clone: At the DNA level, this CDR3 is encoded by other sequences in the same sample as well. The V call is TRBV28, the J call TRBJ2-6; D call uncertain. Germline loops: CDR1 MDHEN, CDR2 SYDVKM. V lost 3 bases and J 0 bases, leaving 6 bases between the germline ends. CDR3 length: 15 amino acids. For the CDR3, the DNA is TGTGCCAGCAGTTTGGGATCCTCTGGGGCCAACGTCCTGACTTTC. Encoded protein: CASSLGSSGANVLTF. Complete variable domain (other parts from reference TRBV28 and TRBJ2-6): DVKVTQSSRYLVKRTGEKVFLECVQDMDHENMFWYRQDPGLGLRLIYFSYDVKMKEKGDIPEGYSVSREKKERFSLILESASTNQTSMYLCASSLGSSGANVLTFGAGSRLTVL.

The count of this clone is one. V usage is TRBV4-1 and J usage is TRBJ1-2; no clear D. This CDR3 spans 13 amino acids. Per the germline V gene, CDR1 is MGHRA and CDR2 is YSYEKL. Trimming removed 1 base at V and 7 bases at J, with 10 bases between. The CDR3 nucleotides read TGCGCCAGCAGCCAAGTAGGCGGGGTTGGCTACACCTTC. It encodes CASSQVGGVGYTF.